What follows describes a single T cell receptor (beta chain). Its antigen is as yet unknown. The entry originates in a study of OX40 agonist ivuxolimab in advanced cancers. Looking at the study overall: An anti-OX40 (CD134) antibody with agonistic activity, ivuxolimab, was administered to patients. Points from the study as a whole: Among the least clonally expanded were partial responders at 0.1-3.0 mg/kg. On average, CD8+ T cells showed a greater number of expanded clones than CD4+.

CDR1 is SEHNR and CDR2 is FQNEAQ in the germline V gene (reference sequence). J was trimmed by 5 bases and V by 7 bases; bases with no gene match: 9. CDR3 length: 15 residues. Method: immunoSEQ multiplex PCR; TCRdb's copy keeps in-frame clones and lacks some. In the table there are 95,000 to 150,000 clones, 93% of which are singletons. Sequenced here: CD4+ or CD8+ T cells sorted from blood, sampled in a trial of the OX40 agonist ivuxolimab. V is TRBV7-9 and J is TRBJ2-5; 11 positions agree with TRBD1. This clonotype was obtained from an adult with an advanced solid tumor such as melanoma, head and neck, liver or kidney cancer. CDR3 in amino acids: CASIAGTGGRETQYF. CDR3 nucleotides: TGTGCCAGCATCGCCGGGACAGGGGGTCGGGAGACCCAGTACTTC.